This T cell receptor beta chain is drawn from a study of cytomegalovirus exposure and HLA in healthy donors. The CDR3 extends over 15 amino acids. Germline CDR1 reads SGHTA; CDR2 reads FQGNSA. V lost 5 bases and J lost 8; bases outside the gene matches: 10. Assay used: immunoSEQ multiplex PCR; TCRdb lists only in-frame clones, some missing. The sample carries approximately 120,000 clones, roughly 90% recorded once. The donors were part of the roughly 130-subject validation cohort, which stood apart from the approximately 640-subject first cohort. The source material was PBMCs. This TCR came from a woman aged 18-35 years in good health and CMV-seronegative. The gene calls are TRBV7-2 and TRBJ2-1; 9 bases map to TRBD2. The CDR3 is CASSQAGGGFYEQFF. CDR3 DNA sequence: TGTGCCAGCAGCCAAGCGGGGGGCGGTTTCTATGAGCAGTTCTTC.